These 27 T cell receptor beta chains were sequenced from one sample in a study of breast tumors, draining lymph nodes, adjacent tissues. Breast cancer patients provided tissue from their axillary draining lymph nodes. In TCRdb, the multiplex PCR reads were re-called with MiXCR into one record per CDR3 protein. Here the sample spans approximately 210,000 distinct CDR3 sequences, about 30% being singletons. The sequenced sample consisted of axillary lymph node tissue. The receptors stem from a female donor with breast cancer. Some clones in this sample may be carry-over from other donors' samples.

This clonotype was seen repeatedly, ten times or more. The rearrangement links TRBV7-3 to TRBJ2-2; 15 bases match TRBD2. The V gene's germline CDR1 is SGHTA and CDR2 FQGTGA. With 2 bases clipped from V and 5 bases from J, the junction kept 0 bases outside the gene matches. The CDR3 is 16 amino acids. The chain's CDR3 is CASSLGLAGGTGELFF. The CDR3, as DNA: TGTGCCAGCAGCTTAGGACTAGCGGGAGGGACCGGGGAGCTGTTTTTT.

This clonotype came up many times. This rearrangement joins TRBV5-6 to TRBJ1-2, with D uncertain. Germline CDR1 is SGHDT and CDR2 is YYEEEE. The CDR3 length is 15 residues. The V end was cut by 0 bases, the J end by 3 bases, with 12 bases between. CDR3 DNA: TGTGCCAGCAGCTTGGTTGGCACTCATCACTATGGCTACACCTTC. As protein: CASSLVGTHHYGYTF.

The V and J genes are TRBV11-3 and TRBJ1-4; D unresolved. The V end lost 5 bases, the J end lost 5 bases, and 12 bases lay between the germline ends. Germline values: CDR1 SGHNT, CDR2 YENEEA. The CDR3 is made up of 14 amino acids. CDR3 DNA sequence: TGTGCCAGCAGCCGCGCTAGCGGAAATGAAAAACTGTTTTTT. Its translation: CASSRASGNEKLFF.

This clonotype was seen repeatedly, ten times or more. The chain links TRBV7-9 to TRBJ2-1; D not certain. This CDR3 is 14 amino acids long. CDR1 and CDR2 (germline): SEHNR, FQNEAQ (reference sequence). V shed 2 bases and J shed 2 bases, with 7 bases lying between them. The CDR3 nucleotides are TGTGCCAGCAGCTTAAGCTCCCCCTACAATGAGCAGTTCTTC. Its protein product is CASSLSSPYNEQFF.

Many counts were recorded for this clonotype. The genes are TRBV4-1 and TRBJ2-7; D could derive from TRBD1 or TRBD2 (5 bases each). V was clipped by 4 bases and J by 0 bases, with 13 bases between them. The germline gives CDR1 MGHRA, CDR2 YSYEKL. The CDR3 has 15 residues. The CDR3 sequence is CASSPRGTLSYEQYF. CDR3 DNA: TGCGCCAGCAGCCCCCGAGGGACCCTCTCCTACGAGCAGTACTTC.

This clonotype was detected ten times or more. CDR3 sequence reads: CASSSQILTGDEQFF. The CDR3 DNA is TGTGCCAGCAGCTCACAAATCCTGACAGGGGATGAGCAGTTCTTC. The rearrangement uses TRBV7-9 and TRBJ2-1, with TRBD1 identical over 8 bases. Germline loops: CDR1 SEHNR, CDR2 FQNEAQ (reference sequence). The CDR3 totals 15 residues. V lost 4 bases and J lost 8; bases outside the gene matches: 10.

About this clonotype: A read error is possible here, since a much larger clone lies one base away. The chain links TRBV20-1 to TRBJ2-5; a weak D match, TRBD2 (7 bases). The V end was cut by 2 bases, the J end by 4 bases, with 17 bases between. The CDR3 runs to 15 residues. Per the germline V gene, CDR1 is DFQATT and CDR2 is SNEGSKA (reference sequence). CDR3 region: CSARSGGARAETQYF. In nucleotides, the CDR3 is TGCAGTGCTAGAAGTGGGGGGGCCAGGGCAGAGACCCAGTACTTC.

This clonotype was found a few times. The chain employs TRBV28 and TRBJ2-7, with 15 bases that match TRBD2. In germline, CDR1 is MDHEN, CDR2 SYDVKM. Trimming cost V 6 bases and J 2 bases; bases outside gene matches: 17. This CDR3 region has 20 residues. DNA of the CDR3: TGTGCCAGCAGCCTCGTTCTATCGGGACTAGCGGGAGGACGACCCTACGAGCAGTACTTC. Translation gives CASSLVLSGLAGGRPYEQYF.

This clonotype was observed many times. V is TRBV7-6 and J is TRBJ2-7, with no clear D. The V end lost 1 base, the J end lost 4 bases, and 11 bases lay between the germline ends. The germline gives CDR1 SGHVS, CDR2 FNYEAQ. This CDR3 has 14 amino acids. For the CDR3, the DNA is TGTGCCAGCAGCTTAGGGAGTTTTCTGTACGAGCAGTACTTC. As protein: CASSLGSFLYEQYF.

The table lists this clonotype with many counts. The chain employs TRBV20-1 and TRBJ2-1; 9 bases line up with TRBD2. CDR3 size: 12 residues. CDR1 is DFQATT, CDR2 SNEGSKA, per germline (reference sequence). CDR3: CSFSGSGYEQFF. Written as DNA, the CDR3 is TGCAGCTTTAGCGGGAGTGGTTATGAGCAGTTCTTC.

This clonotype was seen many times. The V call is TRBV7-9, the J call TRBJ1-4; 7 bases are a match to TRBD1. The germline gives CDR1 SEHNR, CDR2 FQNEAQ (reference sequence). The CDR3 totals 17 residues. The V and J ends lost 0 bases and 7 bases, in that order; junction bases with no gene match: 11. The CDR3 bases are TGTGCCAGCAGCTTAGCGCGAACGTGGACAGGAGGTGAAAAACTGTTTTTT. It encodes CASSLARTWTGGEKLFF.

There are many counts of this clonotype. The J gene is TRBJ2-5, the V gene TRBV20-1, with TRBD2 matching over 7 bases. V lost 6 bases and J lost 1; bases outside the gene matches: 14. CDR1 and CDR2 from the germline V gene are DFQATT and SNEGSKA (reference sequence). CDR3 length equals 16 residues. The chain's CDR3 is CSATSGGLRIQETQYF. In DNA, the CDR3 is TGCAGTGCCACCTCCGGGGGGTTGAGGATCCAAGAGACCCAGTACTTC.

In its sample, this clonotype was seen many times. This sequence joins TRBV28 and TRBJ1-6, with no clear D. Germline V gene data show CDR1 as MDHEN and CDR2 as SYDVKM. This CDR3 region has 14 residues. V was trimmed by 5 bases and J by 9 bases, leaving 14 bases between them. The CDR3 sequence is CASSQVAEISPLHF. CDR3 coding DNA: TGTGCCAGCAGTCAGGTGGCAGAGATTTCACCCCTCCACTTT.

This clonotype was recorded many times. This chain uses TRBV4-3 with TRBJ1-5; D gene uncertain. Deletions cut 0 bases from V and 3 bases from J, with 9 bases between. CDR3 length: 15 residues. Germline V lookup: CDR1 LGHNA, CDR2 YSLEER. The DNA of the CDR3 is TGCGCCAGCAGCCAAGATGGTCGGGCCAATCAGCCCCAGCATTTT. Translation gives CASSQDGRANQPQHF.

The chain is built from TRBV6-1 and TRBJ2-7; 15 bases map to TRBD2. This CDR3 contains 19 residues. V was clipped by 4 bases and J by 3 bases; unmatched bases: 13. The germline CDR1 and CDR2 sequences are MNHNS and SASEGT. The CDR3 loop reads CASSGEGWGLAGGIYEQYF. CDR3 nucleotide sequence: TGTGCCAGCAGTGGAGAGGGGTGGGGACTAGCGGGAGGAATCTACGAGCAGTACTTC.

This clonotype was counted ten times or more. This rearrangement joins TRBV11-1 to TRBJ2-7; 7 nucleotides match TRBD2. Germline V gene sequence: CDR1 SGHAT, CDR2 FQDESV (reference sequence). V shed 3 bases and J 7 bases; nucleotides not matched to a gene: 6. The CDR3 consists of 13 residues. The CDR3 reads CASSFAGVREQYF. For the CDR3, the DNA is TGTGCCAGCAGCTTTGCGGGAGTGAGGGAGCAGTACTTC. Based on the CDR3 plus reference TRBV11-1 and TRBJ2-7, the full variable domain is EAEVAQSPRYKITEKSQAVAFWCDPISGHATLYWYRQILGQGPELLVQFQDESVVDDSQLPKDRFSAERLKGVDSTLKIQPAELGDSAMYLCASSFAGVREQYFGPGTRLTVT.

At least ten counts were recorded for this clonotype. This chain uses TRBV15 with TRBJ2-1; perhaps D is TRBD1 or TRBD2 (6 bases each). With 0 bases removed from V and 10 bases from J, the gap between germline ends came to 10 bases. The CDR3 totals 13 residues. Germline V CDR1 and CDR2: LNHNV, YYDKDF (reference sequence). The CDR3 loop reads CATSRDRGAEQFF. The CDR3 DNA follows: TGTGCCACCAGCAGAGATAGGGGGGCCGAGCAGTTCTTC.

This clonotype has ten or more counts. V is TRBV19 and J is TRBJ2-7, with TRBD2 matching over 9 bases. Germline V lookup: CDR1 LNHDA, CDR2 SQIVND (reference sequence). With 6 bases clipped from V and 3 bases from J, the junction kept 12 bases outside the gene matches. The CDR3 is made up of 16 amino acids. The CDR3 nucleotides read TGTGCCAGTAGCCCGGCGGGCGGGAGGGCAATCTACGAGCAGTACTTC. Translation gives CASSPAGGRAIYEQYF.

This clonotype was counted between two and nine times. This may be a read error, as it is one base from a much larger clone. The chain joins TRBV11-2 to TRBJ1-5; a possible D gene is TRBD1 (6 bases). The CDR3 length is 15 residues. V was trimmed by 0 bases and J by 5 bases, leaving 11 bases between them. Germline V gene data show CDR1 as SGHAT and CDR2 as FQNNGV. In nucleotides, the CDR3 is TGTGCCAGCAGCTTAGAAGGGGGGACCGATCAGCCCCAGCATTTT. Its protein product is CASSLEGGTDQPQHF.

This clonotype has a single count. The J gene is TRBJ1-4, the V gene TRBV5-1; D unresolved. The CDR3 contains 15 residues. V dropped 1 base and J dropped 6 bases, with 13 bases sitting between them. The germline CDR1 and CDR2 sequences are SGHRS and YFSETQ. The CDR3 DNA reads TGCGCCAGCAGCTTGTACCCGGGATCGGATGAAAAACTGTTTTTT. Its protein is CASSLYPGSDEKLFF.

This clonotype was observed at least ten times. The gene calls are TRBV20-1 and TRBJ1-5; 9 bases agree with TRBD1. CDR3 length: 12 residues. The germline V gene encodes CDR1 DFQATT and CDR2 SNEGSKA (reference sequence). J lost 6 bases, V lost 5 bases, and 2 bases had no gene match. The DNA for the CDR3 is TGCAGTGCTCGACAGGGGGGTCAGCCCCAGCATTTT. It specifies CSARQGGQPQHF.

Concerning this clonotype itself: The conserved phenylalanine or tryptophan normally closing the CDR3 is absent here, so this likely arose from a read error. Here the CDR3 reads CASSKEGRGSTDTQYL. CDR3 coding DNA: TGTGCCAGCAGCAAAGAGGGGCGGGGTAGCACAGATACGCAGTATCTT. The chain is built from TRBV11-2 and TRBJ2-3, with D perhaps matching TRBD2 (6 bases). Germline values: CDR1 SGHAT, CDR2 FQNNGV. This CDR3 has 16 residues. Trimming left V 5 bases short and J 0 bases short, with 15 bases between.

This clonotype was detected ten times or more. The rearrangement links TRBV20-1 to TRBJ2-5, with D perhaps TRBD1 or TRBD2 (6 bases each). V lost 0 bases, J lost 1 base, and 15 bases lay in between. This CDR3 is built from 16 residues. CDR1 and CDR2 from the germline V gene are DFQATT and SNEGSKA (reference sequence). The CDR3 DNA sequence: TGCAGTGCTAGAGATTACGCCGGGGGCGCCCAAGAGACCCAGTACTTC. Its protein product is CSARDYAGGAQETQYF.

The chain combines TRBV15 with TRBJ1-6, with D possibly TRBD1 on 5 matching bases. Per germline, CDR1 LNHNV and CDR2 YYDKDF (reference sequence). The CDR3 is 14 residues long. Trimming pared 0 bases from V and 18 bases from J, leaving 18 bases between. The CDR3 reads CATSRDDGGSWPHF. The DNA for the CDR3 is TGTGCCACCAGCAGAGACGATGGGGGAAGTTGGCCCCACTTT.

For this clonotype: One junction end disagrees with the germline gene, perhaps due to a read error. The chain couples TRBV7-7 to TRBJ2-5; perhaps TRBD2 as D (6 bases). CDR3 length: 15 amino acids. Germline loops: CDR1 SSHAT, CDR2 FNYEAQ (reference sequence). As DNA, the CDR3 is TGTGCTAGCAGCCTCCAAGGACTATCCGGGGAGACCCAGTACTTC. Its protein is CASSLQGLSGETQYF.

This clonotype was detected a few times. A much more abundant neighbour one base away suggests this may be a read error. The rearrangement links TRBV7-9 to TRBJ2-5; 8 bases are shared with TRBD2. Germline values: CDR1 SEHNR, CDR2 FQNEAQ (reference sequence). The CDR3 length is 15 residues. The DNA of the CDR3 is TGTGCCAGCAGCCCCGGGACTAGGGCGTCAGAGACCCAGCACTTC. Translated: CASSPGTRASETQHF.

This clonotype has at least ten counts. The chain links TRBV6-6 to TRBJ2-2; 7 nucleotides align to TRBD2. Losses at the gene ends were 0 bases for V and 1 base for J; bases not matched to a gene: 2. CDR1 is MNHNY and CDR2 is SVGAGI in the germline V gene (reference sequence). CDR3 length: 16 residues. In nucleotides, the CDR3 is TGTGCCAGCAGTTACTCACCTAGCGGGAACACCGGGGAGCTGTTTTTT. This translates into CASSYSPSGNTGELFF.